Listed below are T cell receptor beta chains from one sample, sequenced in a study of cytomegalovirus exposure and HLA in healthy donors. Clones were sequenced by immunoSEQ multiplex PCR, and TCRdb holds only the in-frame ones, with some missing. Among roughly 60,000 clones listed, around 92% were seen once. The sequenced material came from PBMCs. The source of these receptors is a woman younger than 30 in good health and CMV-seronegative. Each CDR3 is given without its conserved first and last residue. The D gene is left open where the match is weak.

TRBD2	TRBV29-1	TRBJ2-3	SASGSTDTQY
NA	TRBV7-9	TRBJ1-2	ASSRVIYGYT
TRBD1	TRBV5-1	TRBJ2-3	ASRPGGTSTDTQY
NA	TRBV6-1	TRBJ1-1	ASSRTVNTEAF
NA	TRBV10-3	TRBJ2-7	AISLDNYEQY
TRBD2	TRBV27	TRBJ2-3	ASSLQRGGTQY
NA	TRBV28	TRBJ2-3	ASSLSGSPGTQY
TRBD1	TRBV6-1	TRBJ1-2	ASSEGDRDYGYT
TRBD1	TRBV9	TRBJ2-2	ASRLGQGSGELF
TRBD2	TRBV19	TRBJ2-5	ASRERLAAKQETQY
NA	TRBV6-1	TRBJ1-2	ASSNPYREGYT
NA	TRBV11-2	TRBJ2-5	ASSSGGRGQETQY
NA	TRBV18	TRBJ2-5	ASSPAGVETQY
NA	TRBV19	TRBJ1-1	ASSMGRGIRTEAF
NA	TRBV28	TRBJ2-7	ASSFPAYEQY
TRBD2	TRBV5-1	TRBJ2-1	ASSSIFSGGAGEQF
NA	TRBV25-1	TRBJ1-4	ASSDWGQSGINEKLF
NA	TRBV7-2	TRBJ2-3	ASSPRATTDTQY
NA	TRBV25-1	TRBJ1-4	ASSEQSRGNEKLF
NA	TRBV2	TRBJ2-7	ASSAQGSSSYEQY
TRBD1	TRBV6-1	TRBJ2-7	ASSLDRGLTYEQY
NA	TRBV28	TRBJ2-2	ASRADRPNTGELF
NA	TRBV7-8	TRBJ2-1	ASSPQSANQNYNEQF
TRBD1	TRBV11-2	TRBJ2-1	ASSAGTGSLRQF
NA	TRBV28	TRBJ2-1	ASRSVAGTNEQF
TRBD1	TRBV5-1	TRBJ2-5	ASSARTGWETQY
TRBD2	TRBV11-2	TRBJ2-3	ASSSPLAGMTDTQY